The clone carrying this T cell receptor beta chain has just one count. The table came from immunoSEQ multiplex PCR; TCRdb's copy has only in-frame clones and leaves some out. The profile covers roughly 260,000 clones, with about four fifths appearing a single time and roughly 3% taken by the ten largest. The data originate from a study of blood T cell repertoires in COVID-19. Turning to the study itself: Italy, Spain and the United States were the sources of the convalescent and acute COVID-19 samples. PBMCs, B-cell-depleted T cells, or T cells were the source of the cDNA or gDNA that made up the material.

CDR3 size: 13 residues. V was shortened by 6 bases and J by 6 bases, with 14 bases between the two germline ends. The chain carries TRBV12-3 or TRBV12-4 and TRBJ1-2, with D possibly TRBD1 on 5 matching bases. Sequenced sample: peripheral blood. The TCR sequence derives from a woman younger than 30 with acute or convalescent COVID-19. The CDR3: CASSPGPVHGYTF. The CDR3, as DNA: TGTGCCAGCAGCCCAGGGCCCGTTCATGGCTACACCTTC.